A selection of T cell receptor beta chains follows, all from one sample in a study of T-cell memory formation after mild COVID-19. Via MiXCR, TCRdb re-called the 5' RACE reads, giving one row per CDR3 protein. The data show under 550,000 distinct CDR3 sequences, roughly 18% seen once. The sample comprised PBMCs or a T cell subset sorted from them (not recorded which). These receptors were obtained from a man aged 18 to 35 who had mild COVID-19 (a few samples of this study predate the infection). Cell type and time point are not known. CDR3s include the opening cysteine and the closing phenylalanine or tryptophan. D genes are given only for firm matches. Some rows have no size entry. The others give once, few or many, or a class for an expanded clone.

few | TRBJ2-2 | - | TRBV7-2 | CASSLDRASGELFF | TGTGCCAGCAGCTTGGATCGGGCCTCAGGGGAGCTGTTTTTT
few | TRBJ1-5 | - | TRBV20-1 | CSAPGGGLFNQPQHF | TGCAGTGCTCCCGGAGGGGGACTGTTCAATCAGCCCCAGCATTTT
- | TRBJ1-2 | TRBD1 | TRBV28 | CASRGTGLDYTF | TGTGCCAGCAGGGGGACAGGGTTGGACTACACCTTC
- | TRBJ2-3 | TRBD1 | TRBV24-1 | CATRDRADTQYF | TGTGCCACCAGGGACAGGGCAGATACGCAGTATTTT
- | TRBJ2-5 | - | TRBV12-3/TRBV12-4 | CASSSYHRLDGDGETQYF | TGTGCCAGCAGTTCCTACCACCGACTGGACGGCGACGGGGAGACCCAGTACTTC
few | TRBJ2-1 | TRBD1 | TRBV7-2 | CASRRDRGSYNEQFF | TGTGCCAGCAGGCGGGACAGGGGGTCCTACAATGAGCAGTTCTTC
few | TRBJ2-4 | - | TRBV7-2 | CASSLAGRPLAKNIQYF | TGTGCCAGCAGCTTAGCTGGCAGGCCACTAGCCAAAAACATTCAGTACTTC
few | TRBJ1-6 | TRBD1 | TRBV5-1 | CASSLDRGNSPLHF | TGCGCCAGCAGCTTGGACAGGGGGAATTCACCCCTCCACTTT
many | TRBJ2-7 | - | TRBV3-1 | CASSPTPTGIKYF | TGTGCCAGCAGCCCTACTCCGACAGGTATAAAGTACTTC
- | TRBJ2-3 | TRBD1 | TRBV20-1 | CRGGTVQDTQYF | TGCAGAGGGGGCACCGTCCAGGATACGCAGTATTTT
- | TRBJ1-1 | TRBD1 | TRBV4-3 | CASSQDWGDRDTEAFF | TGCGCCAGCAGCCAAGATTGGGGGGACAGGGACACTGAAGCTTTCTTT
few | TRBJ1-2 | - | TRBV5-1 | CASSFDTTRRAYGYTF | TGCGCCAGCAGCTTCGACACAACTAGGCGGGCCTATGGCTACACCTTC
few | TRBJ2-1 | - | TRBV5-1 | CASSLEPAYNEQFF | TGCGCCAGCAGCTTGGAACCAGCCTACAATGAGCAGTTCTTC
- | TRBJ2-5 | TRBD2 | TRBV6-5 | CASIPGGGNQETQYF | TGTGCCAGCATACCGGGCGGGGGGAACCAAGAGACCCAGTACTTC
- | TRBJ1-2 | TRBD1 | TRBV12-3/TRBV12-4 | CASSLGQGGVYGYTF | TGTGCCAGCAGTTTAGGACAGGGGGGGGTCTATGGCTACACCTTC
- | TRBJ1-2 | - | TRBV20-1 | CSTTRLSGYTF | TGCAGCACGACACGTTTGTCGGGCTACACCTTC
- | TRBJ2-3 | - | TRBV6-5 | CASSYSARSTDTQYF | TGTGCCAGCAGTTACTCGGCGCGGAGCACAGATACGCAGTATTTT
few | TRBJ1-1 | - | TRBV4-3 | CASSQDEREAFF | TGCGCCAGCAGCCAAGATGAAAGGGAAGCTTTCTTT
- | TRBJ2-5 | TRBD1 | TRBV7-9 | CASSPRDRGFEETQYF | TGTGCCAGCAGTCCCCGGGACAGGGGCTTTGAAGAGACCCAGTACTTC
few | TRBJ1-2 | TRBD1 | TRBV5-1 | CASSLQTGGYFSGGYTF | TGCGCCAGCAGCTTGCAGACAGGGGGCTACTTTTCGGGGGGCTACACCTTC
- | TRBJ2-5 | TRBD1 | TRBV7-8 | CASSLPPTRTGFKGTQYF | TGTGCCAGCAGCCTCCCACCAACCCGGACAGGGTTCAAGGGGACCCAGTACTTC
few | TRBJ2-2 | - | TRBV7-3 | CASSFRYGELFF | TGTGCCAGCAGCTTTCGTTACGGGGAGCTGTTTTTT
- | TRBJ2-3 | TRBD2 | TRBV4-1 | CASSQPLAGTDTQYF | TGCGCCAGCAGCCAGCCCCTAGCGGGCACAGATACGCAGTATTTT
few | TRBJ2-5 | - | TRBV20-1 | CSARAPSQETQYF | TGCAGTGCTAGAGCACCTTCCCAAGAGACCCAGTACTTC
- | TRBJ2-1 | TRBD2 | TRBV5-8 | CASSLGLAGALYNEQFF | TGTGCCAGCAGCCTTGGACTAGCGGGAGCCCTGTACAATGAGCAGTTCTTC
- | TRBJ2-7 | - | TRBV10-3 | CAISESLLPYEQYF | TGTGCCATCAGTGAGTCCCTGCTCCCCTACGAGCAGTACTTC
- | TRBJ2-1 | TRBD2 | TRBV13 | CASSLEGTSGGSSYNEQFF | TGTGCCAGCAGCTTAGAGGGGACTAGCGGAGGCAGCTCCTACAATGAGCAGTTCTTC
- | TRBJ2-5 | - | TRBV5-6 | CASSLDGGQETQYF | TGTGCCAGCAGCTTGGATGGGGGGCAAGAGACCCAGTACTTC
few | TRBJ2-7 | - | TRBV6-2/TRBV6-3 | CASSLVREQYF | TGTGCCAGCAGTTTAGTACGCGAGCAGTACTTC